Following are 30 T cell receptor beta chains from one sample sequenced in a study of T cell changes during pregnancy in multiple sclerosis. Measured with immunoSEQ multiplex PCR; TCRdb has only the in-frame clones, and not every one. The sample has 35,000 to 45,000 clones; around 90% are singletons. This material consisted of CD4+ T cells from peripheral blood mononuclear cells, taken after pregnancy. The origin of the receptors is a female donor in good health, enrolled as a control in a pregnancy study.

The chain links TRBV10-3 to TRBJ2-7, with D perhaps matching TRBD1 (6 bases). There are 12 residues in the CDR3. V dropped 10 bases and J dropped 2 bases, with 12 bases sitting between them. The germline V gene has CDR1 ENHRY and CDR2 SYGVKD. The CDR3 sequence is CATGEPTYEQYF. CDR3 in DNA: TGTGCCACAGGGGAGCCCACCTACGAGCAGTACTTC.

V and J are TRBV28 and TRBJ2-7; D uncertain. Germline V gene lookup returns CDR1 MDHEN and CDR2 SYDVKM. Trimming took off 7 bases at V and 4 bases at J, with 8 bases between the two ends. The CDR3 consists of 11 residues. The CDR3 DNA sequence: TGTGCCAGCACCCGCGGTTACGAGCAGTACTTC. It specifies CASTRGYEQYF.

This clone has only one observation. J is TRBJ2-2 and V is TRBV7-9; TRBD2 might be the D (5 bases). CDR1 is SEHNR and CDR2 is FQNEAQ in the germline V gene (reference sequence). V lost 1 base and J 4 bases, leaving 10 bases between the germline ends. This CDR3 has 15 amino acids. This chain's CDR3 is CASSLGTLRTGELFF. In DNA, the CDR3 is TGTGCCAGCAGCTTAGGGACTTTACGCACCGGGGAGCTGTTTTTT.

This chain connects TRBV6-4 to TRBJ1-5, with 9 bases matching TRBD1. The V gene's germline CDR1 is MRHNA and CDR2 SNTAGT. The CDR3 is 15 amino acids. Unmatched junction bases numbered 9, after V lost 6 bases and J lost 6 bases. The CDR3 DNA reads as TGTGCCAGCAGCCGACAGGGGGGATATTGTCAGCCCCAGCATTTT. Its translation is CASSRQGGYCQPQHF.

CDR3 DNA: TGTGCCAGCAGCTTACGTCTAGCGGGGGTGGAGACCCAGTACTTC. This gives the protein CASSLRLAGVETQYF. The chain couples TRBV7-9 to TRBJ2-5; 10 bases fit TRBD2. V lost 2 bases, J lost 5 bases, and 5 bases stayed unmatched. This CDR3 region has 15 residues. Per the germline V gene, CDR1 is SEHNR and CDR2 is FQNEAQ (reference sequence).

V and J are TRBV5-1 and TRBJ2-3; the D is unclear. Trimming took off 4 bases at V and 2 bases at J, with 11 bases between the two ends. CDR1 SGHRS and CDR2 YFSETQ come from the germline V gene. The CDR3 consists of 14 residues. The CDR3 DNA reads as TGCGCCAGCAGCAAGGAACAGATCACAGATACGCAGTATTTT. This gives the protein CASSKEQITDTQYF.

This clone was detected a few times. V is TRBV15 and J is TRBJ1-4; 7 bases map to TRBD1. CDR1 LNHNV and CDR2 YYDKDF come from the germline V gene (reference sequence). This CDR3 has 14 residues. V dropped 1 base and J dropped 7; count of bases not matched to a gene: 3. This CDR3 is CATSRGQGTEKLFF. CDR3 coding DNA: TGTGCCACCAGCAGAGGACAGGGTACTGAAAAACTGTTTTTT.

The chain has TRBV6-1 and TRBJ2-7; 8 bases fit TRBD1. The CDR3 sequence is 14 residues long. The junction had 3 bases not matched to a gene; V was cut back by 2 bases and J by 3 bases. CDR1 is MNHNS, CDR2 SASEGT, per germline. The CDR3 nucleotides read TGTGCCAGCAGTGAATTAGGACAGGGCTACGAGCAGTACTTC. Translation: CASSELGQGYEQYF.

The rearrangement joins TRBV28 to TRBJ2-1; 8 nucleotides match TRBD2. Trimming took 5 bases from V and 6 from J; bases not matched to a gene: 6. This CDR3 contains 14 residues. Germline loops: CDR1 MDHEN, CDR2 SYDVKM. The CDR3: CASSRGTSLNEQFF. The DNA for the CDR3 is TGTGCCAGCAGTCGGGGGACTAGTCTCAATGAGCAGTTCTTC.

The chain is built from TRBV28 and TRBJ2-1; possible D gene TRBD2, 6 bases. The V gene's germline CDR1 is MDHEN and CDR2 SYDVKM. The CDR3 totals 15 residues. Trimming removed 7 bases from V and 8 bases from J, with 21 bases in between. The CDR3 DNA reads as TGTGCCAGCACCCTGGACCGCACTGGGAGGCATGAGCAGTTCTTC. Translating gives CASTLDRTGRHEQFF.

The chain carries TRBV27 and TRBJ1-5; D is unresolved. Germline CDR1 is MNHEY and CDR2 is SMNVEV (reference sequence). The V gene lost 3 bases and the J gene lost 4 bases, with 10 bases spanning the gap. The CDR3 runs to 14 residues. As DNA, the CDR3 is TGTGCCAGCAGTTTTGGAGCCAGAAATCAGCCCCAGCATTTT. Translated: CASSFGARNQPQHF.

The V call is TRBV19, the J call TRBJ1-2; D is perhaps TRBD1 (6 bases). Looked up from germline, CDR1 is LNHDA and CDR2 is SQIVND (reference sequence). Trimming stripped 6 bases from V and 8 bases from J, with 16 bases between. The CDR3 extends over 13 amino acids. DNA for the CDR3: TGTGCCAGTAGACAAACAGGGTTACCCGGCTACACCTTC. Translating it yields CASRQTGLPGYTF.

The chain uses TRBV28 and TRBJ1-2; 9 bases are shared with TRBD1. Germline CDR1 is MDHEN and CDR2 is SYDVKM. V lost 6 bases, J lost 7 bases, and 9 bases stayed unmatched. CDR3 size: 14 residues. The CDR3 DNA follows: TGTGCCAGCAGATACGGGACAGGGAAAGCTGGCTACACCTTC. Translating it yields CASRYGTGKAGYTF.

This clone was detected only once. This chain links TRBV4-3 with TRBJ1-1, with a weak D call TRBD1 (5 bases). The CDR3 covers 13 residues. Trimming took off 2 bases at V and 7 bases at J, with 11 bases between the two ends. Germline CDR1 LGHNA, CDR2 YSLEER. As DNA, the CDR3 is TGCGCCAGCAGCCAAAATATGGGGCTTGAAGCTTTCTTT. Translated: CASSQNMGLEAFF.

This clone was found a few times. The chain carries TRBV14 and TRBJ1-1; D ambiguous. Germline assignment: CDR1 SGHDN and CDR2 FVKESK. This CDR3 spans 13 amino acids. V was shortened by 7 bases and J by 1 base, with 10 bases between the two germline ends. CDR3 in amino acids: CASKKQENTEAFF. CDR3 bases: TGTGCCAGCAAGAAGCAGGAGAACACTGAAGCTTTCTTT.

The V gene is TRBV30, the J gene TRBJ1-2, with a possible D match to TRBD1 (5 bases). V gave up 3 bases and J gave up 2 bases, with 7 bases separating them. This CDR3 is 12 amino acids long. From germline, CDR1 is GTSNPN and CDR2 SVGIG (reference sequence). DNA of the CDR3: TGTGCCTGGAGGCCAGGGAACTATGGCTACACCTTC. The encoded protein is CAWRPGNYGYTF.

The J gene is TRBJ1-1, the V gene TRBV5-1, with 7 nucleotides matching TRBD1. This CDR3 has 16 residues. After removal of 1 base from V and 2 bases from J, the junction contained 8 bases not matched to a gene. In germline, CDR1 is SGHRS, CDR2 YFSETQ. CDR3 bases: TGCGCCAGCAGCTTGACCGGGACAGTCCTTAACACTGAAGCTTTCTTT. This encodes CASSLTGTVLNTEAFF. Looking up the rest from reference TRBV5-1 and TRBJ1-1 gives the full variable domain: KAGVTQTPRYLIKTRGQQVTLSCSPISGHRSVSWYQQTPGQGLQFLFEYFSETQRNKGNFPGRFSGRQFSNSRSEMNVSTLELGDSALYLCASSLTGTVLNTEAFFGQGTRLTVV.

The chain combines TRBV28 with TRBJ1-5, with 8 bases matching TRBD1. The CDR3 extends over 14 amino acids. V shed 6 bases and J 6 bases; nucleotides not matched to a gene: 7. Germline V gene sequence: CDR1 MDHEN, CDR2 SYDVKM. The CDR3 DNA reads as TGTGCCAGCAGCTCGCGGGACAGGTTTCAGCCCCAGCATTTT. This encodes CASSSRDRFQPQHF.

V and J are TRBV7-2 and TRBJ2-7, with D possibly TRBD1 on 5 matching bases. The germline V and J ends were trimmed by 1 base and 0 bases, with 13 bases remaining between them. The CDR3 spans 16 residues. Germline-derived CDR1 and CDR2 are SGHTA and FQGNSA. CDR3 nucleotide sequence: TGTGCCAGCAGCTTAGGGTCGGCAGGGCCCTCCTACGAGCAGTACTTC. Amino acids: CASSLGSAGPSYEQYF.

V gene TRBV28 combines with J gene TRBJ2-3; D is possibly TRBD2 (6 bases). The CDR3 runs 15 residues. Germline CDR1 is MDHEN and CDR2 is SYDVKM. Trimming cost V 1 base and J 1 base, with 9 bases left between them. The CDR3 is CASSLYGGGTDTQYF. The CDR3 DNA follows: TGTGCCAGCAGTTTATACGGGGGAGGCACAGATACGCAGTATTTT.

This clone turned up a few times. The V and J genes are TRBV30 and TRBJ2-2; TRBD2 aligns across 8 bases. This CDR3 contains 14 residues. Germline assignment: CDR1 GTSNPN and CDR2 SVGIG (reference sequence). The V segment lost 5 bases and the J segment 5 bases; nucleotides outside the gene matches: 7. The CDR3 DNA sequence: TGTGCCTGGCGTATCCTAGCGGGTACCGGGGAGCTGTTTTTT. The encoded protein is CAWRILAGTGELFF.

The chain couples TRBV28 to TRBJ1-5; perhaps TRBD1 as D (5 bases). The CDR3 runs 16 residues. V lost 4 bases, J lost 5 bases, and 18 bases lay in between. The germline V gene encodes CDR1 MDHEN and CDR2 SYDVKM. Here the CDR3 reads CASSSPGPGRDQPQHF. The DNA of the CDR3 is TGTGCCAGCAGTTCTCCGGGACCTGGGAGGGATCAGCCCCAGCATTTT.

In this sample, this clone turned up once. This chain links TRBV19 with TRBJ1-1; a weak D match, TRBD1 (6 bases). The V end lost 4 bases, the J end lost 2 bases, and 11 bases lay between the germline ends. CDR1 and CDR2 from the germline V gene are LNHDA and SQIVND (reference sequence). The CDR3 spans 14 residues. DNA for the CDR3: TGTGCCAGTAGTAAACAGGGCACTAACACTGAAGCTTTCTTT. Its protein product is CASSKQGTNTEAFF.

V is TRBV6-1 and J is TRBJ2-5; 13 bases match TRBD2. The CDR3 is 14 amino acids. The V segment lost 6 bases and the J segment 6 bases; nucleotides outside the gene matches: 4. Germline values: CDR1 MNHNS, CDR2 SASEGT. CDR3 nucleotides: TGTGCCAGCAGATGGGGACTAGCGGGGCAGACCCAGTACTTC. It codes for CASRWGLAGQTQYF.

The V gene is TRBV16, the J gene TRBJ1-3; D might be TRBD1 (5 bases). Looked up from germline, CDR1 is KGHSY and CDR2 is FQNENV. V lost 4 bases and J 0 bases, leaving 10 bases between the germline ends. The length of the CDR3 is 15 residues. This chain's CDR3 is CASSLTALSGNTIYF. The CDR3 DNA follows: TGTGCCAGCAGCCTGACAGCACTCTCTGGAAACACCATATATTTT.

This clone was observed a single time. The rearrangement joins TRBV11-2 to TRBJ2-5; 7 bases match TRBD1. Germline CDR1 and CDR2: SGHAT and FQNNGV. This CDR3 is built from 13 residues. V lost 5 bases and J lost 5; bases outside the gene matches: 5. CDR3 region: CASSTGTVETQYF. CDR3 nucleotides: TGTGCCAGCAGCACTGGGACAGTGGAGACCCAGTACTTC.

In nucleotides, the CDR3 is TGTGCCACCAGCAGAGAAGGGGGGACAGGGTCGACTGTGGAGCAGTTCTTC. Translated, it gives CATSREGGTGSTVEQFF. The V and J genes are TRBV15 and TRBJ2-1, with 9 bases identical to TRBD1. CDR3 length: 17 amino acids. V gave up 0 bases and J gave up 10 bases; unmatched junction bases: 13. Germline loops: CDR1 LNHNV, CDR2 YYDKDF (reference sequence).

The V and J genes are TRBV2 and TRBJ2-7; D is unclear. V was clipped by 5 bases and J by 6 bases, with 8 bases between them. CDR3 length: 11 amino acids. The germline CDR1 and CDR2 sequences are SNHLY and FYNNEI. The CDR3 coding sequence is TGTGCCAGCAGTACCAGGTTCGAGCAGTACTTC. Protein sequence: CASSTRFEQYF.

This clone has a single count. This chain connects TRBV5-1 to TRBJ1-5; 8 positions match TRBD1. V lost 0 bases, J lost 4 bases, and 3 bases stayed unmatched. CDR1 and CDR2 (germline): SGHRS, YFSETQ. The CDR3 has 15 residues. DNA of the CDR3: TGCGCCAGCAGCTTGGAAACAGGGGGAAATCAGCCCCAGCATTTT. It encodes CASSLETGGNQPQHF. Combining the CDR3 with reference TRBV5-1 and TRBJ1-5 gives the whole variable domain KAGVTQTPRYLIKTRGQQVTLSCSPISGHRSVSWYQQTPGQGLQFLFEYFSETQRNKGNFPGRFSGRQFSNSRSEMNVSTLELGDSALYLCASSLETGGNQPQHFGDGTRLSIL.

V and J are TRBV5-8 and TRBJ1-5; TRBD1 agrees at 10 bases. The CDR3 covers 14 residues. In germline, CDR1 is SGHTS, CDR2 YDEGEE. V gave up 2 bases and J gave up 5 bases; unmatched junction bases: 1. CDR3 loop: CASSFDRGHQPQHF. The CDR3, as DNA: TGTGCCAGCAGCTTCGACAGGGGGCATCAGCCCCAGCATTTT.